A selection of T cell receptor beta chains follows, all from one sample in a study of regulatory T cells in long-lasting Graves disease. TCRdb passed the multiplex PCR reads through MiXCR, listing each CDR3 protein once. The sample holds roughly 500,000 distinct CDR3 sequences; approximately 12% are singletons and the top ten take roughly 8.2%. This sample also appeared in a second study, on T cells in Graves' hyperthyroidism and ophthalmopathy.

The material was peripheral blood mononuclear cells (PBMCs), obtained at new diagnosis, from a patient treated with antithyroid drugs. These receptor sequences come from a woman aged 30 to 39 with Graves disease. The CDR3 runs from the conserved cysteine through the conserved F or W. The D gene is left open where the match is weak. Size is stated for part of the rows, as once, few or many counts, or as a class when the clone is expanded.

D gene: TRBD2; V gene: TRBV5-1; J gene: TRBJ2-7; clone size: many; CDR3 DNA: TGCGCCAGCAGCCCCGGCCGACTAGCGGGCTCCTACGAGCAGTACTTC; CDR3 protein: CASSPGRLAGSYEQYF
D gene: TRBD1; V gene: TRBV19; J gene: TRBJ1-2; clone size: .; CDR3 DNA: TGTGCCAGTAGTAGCGACAGGGCTGACTATGGCTACACCTTC; CDR3 protein: CASSSDRADYGYTF
D gene: .; V gene: TRBV11-2; J gene: TRBJ2-1; clone size: many; CDR3 DNA: TGTGCCAGCAGCTTAGGGCCTAGCGTCTACAATGAGCAGTTCTTC; CDR3 protein: CASSLGPSVYNEQFF
D gene: .; V gene: TRBV6-5; J gene: TRBJ1-4; clone size: many; CDR3 DNA: TGTGCCAGCAGTTCCCCCGAGCGGGGCTTTGAAAAACTGTTTTTT; CDR3 protein: CASSSPERGFEKLFF
D gene: .; V gene: TRBV7-2; J gene: TRBJ1-2; clone size: few; CDR3 DNA: TGTGCCAGCAGCCCCCCGGGGACTAATGGCTACACCTTC; CDR3 protein: CASSPPGTNGYTF
D gene: .; V gene: TRBV11-1; J gene: TRBJ1-1; clone size: many; CDR3 DNA: TGTGCCAGCAGCTCACAGGCCTCGGGCGCTTTCTTT; CDR3 protein: CASSSQASGAFF
D gene: .; V gene: TRBV28; J gene: TRBJ2-3; clone size: many; CDR3 DNA: TGTGCCAGCAGTCCCCGGATGGGTGATACGCAGTATTTT; CDR3 protein: CASSPRMGDTQYF
D gene: .; V gene: TRBV11-2; J gene: TRBJ2-7; clone size: many; CDR3 DNA: TGTGCCAGCAGCTTTGGGGGCCACGAGCAGTACTTC; CDR3 protein: CASSFGGHEQYF
D gene: .; V gene: TRBV2; J gene: TRBJ1-3; clone size: many; CDR3 DNA: TGTGCCAGCAGTGCTGGAGGCAGACTGAGATCTGGAAACACCATATATTTT; CDR3 protein: CASSAGGRLRSGNTIYF
D gene: TRBD2; V gene: TRBV4-2; J gene: TRBJ2-7; clone size: few; CDR3 DNA: TGTGCCAGCAGCCAAGATTGGGTGACTAGCGCAGGGTACGAGCAGTACTTC; CDR3 protein: CASSQDWVTSAGYEQYF
D gene: .; V gene: TRBV11-2; J gene: TRBJ2-1; clone size: many; CDR3 DNA: TGTGCCAGCAGCCCGGGGAAAAATGAGCAGTTCTTC; CDR3 protein: CASSPGKNEQFF
D gene: .; V gene: TRBV9; J gene: TRBJ1-4; clone size: .; CDR3 DNA: TGTGCCAGCAGCGTAGAGGGGGTCGACGAAAAACTGTTTTTT; CDR3 protein: CASSVEGVDEKLFF
D gene: .; V gene: TRBV19; J gene: TRBJ2-1; clone size: .; CDR3 DNA: TGTGCCAGTAGTATAGCTCGAGCGGGCTCCTACAATGAGCAGTTCTTC; CDR3 protein: CASSIARAGSYNEQFF
D gene: .; V gene: TRBV5-1; J gene: TRBJ2-1; clone size: few; CDR3 DNA: TGCGCCAGCAGCTTGACAAGTAGTAGCTACAATGAGCAGTTCTTC; CDR3 protein: CASSLTSSSYNEQFF
D gene: TRBD1; V gene: TRBV5-1; J gene: TRBJ2-1; clone size: .; CDR3 DNA: TGCGCCAGCAGCCCCGGGGACAGCTACGATGAGCAGTTCTTC; CDR3 protein: CASSPGDSYDEQFF
D gene: TRBD2; V gene: TRBV6-9; J gene: TRBJ2-1; clone size: many; CDR3 DNA: TGTGCCAGCAGTTATCCGACCGGACTAGCGGGAGGGCCGATCTCCTACAATGAGCAGTTCTTC; CDR3 protein: CASSYPTGLAGGPISYNEQFF
D gene: .; V gene: TRBV3-1; J gene: TRBJ2-1; clone size: many; CDR3 DNA: TGTGCCAGCAGCCGGTTGACTACCTCCTACAATGAGCAGTTCTTC; CDR3 protein: CASSRLTTSYNEQFF
D gene: TRBD2; V gene: TRBV20-1; J gene: TRBJ2-7; clone size: .; CDR3 DNA: TGCAGTGCTAGGGACTATGCCGGGACTAGCGCCTACGAGCAGTACTTC; CDR3 protein: CSARDYAGTSAYEQYF
D gene: TRBD1; V gene: TRBV25-1; J gene: TRBJ2-7; clone size: .; CDR3 DNA: TGTGCCAGCAACCGACAGGGGATATACGAGCTGTACTTC; CDR3 protein: CASNRQGIYELYF
D gene: .; V gene: TRBV20-1; J gene: TRBJ1-2; clone size: many; CDR3 DNA: TGCAGTGCCAGCCGAGGGGATGGCTACACCTTC; CDR3 protein: CSASRGDGYTF
D gene: TRBD1; V gene: TRBV28; J gene: TRBJ1-2; clone size: few; CDR3 DNA: TGTGCCAGCAGTTTACCCGGGACAGGGGGAGGAGGCTACACCTTC; CDR3 protein: CASSLPGTGGGGYTF
D gene: .; V gene: TRBV27; J gene: TRBJ2-5; clone size: few; CDR3 DNA: TGTGCCAGCAGTTTATATCGGGGACGGCAAGAGACCCAGTACTTC; CDR3 protein: CASSLYRGRQETQYF
D gene: .; V gene: TRBV6-1; J gene: TRBJ2-3; clone size: few; CDR3 DNA: TGTGCCGTCAACCCGGGGCGGGCTGGGACAGATACGCAGTATTTT; CDR3 protein: CAVNPGRAGTDTQYF
D gene: TRBD1; V gene: TRBV6-1; J gene: TRBJ2-5; clone size: many; CDR3 DNA: TGTGCCAGCAGCGCGGACAGGCGAGAGACCCAGTACTTC; CDR3 protein: CASSADRRETQYF
D gene: .; V gene: TRBV28; J gene: TRBJ2-7; clone size: few; CDR3 DNA: TGTGCCAGCAGTTCCTGGGGGCGGACTAGTAGGGGCTACGAGCAGTACTTC; CDR3 protein: CASSSWGRTSRGYEQYF
D gene: TRBD1; V gene: TRBV9; J gene: TRBJ1-1; clone size: .; CDR3 DNA: TGTGCCAGCAGCGCCGAGACAGGGCAGTTGCGAAACACTGAAGCTTTCTTT; CDR3 protein: CASSAETGQLRNTEAFF
D gene: TRBD1; V gene: TRBV29-1; J gene: TRBJ2-2; clone size: many; CDR3 DNA: TGCAGCGTTGTGTTGCAGGGGGCGAATCGTAACACCGGGGAGCTGTTTTTT; CDR3 protein: CSVVLQGANRNTGELFF
D gene: .; V gene: TRBV7-3; J gene: TRBJ2-5; clone size: many; CDR3 DNA: TGTGCCAGCAGCTTAAATCAGGGTCGGGAGACCCAGTACTTC; CDR3 protein: CASSLNQGRETQYF
D gene: .; V gene: TRBV28; J gene: TRBJ1-6; clone size: many; CDR3 DNA: TGTGCCAGCAGTTTAGGGTCCAGCTCCTATAATTCACCCCTCCACTTT; CDR3 protein: CASSLGSSSYNSPLHF
D gene: TRBD2; V gene: TRBV28; J gene: TRBJ2-1; clone size: many; CDR3 DNA: TGTGCCAGCAGTTTGGCGGGAGTGTCAGACAATGAGCAGTTCTTC; CDR3 protein: CASSLAGVSDNEQFF
D gene: TRBD1; V gene: TRBV30; J gene: TRBJ1-2; clone size: many; CDR3 DNA: TGTGCCTGGAGGGCCGGGACAGGGATCTATGGCTACACCTTC; CDR3 protein: CAWRAGTGIYGYTF
D gene: TRBD2; V gene: TRBV12-3/TRBV12-4; J gene: TRBJ2-5; clone size: .; CDR3 DNA: TGTGCCAGCAGTTTGTTAGCTAGCGGGTACATTCGTTGGGGGTGGGAGACCCAGTACTTC; CDR3 protein: CASSLLASGYIRWGWETQYF
D gene: .; V gene: TRBV7-2; J gene: TRBJ2-3; clone size: many; CDR3 DNA: TGTGCCAGCAGCTCAACAGGGAACACGCAGTATTTT; CDR3 protein: CASSSTGNTQYF
D gene: TRBD1; V gene: TRBV4-1; J gene: TRBJ1-4; clone size: few; CDR3 DNA: TGCGCCAGCAGACCGCGTCCCGGGACAGTAAGAGGTGAAAAACTGTTTTTT; CDR3 protein: CASRPRPGTVRGEKLFF
D gene: .; V gene: TRBV20-1; J gene: TRBJ1-5; clone size: many; CDR3 DNA: TGCAGTGCTAGACAGCTAAATAATCAGCCCCAGCATTTT; CDR3 protein: CSARQLNNQPQHF
D gene: .; V gene: TRBV6-1; J gene: TRBJ2-7; clone size: many; CDR3 DNA: TGTGCCAGCAGTCGTAGCTCCTACGAGCAGTACTTC; CDR3 protein: CASSRSSYEQYF
D gene: .; V gene: TRBV20-1; J gene: TRBJ2-2; clone size: many; CDR3 DNA: TGCAGTGCACCGAGACCGGGACGGGGGGCTAGGGAGCTGTTTTTT; CDR3 protein: CSAPRPGRGARELFF
D gene: .; V gene: TRBV19; J gene: TRBJ1-5; clone size: many; CDR3 DNA: TGTGCCAGTAAGGGGGGCGCAGCCTATTCGCAGCCCCAGCATTTT; CDR3 protein: CASKGGAAYSQPQHF
D gene: .; V gene: TRBV20-1; J gene: TRBJ1-6; clone size: many; CDR3 DNA: TGCAGTGCTATGGACCGGAATACTAATTCACCCCTCCACTTT; CDR3 protein: CSAMDRNTNSPLHF